The table lists the clone carrying this T cell receptor (beta chain) with a few counts. This sample was taken from a study of blood T cell repertoires in COVID-19. About the research overall: There were acute and convalescent COVID-19 samples, and they came from the United States, Italy and Spain. PBMCs, B-cell-depleted T cells, or T cells provided the cDNA or gDNA that made up the material.

CDR1 is WSHSY, CDR2 SAAADI, per germline. V was shortened by 6 bases and J by 4 bases, with 6 bases between the two germline ends. The CDR3 length is 12 residues. Methods used by the authors: Quantification of nucleated cells was approximated via reference gene primer amplification. Clones were read by immunoSEQ multiplex PCR, and TCRdb kept only the in-frame ones, dropping some. V and J calls and clone size come straight from that table; D and trimming were deduced from the DNA. Of around 280,000 clones listed, around 88% are singletons. The rearrangement links TRBV10-2 to TRBJ2-2; D not resolved. The specimen was peripheral blood. The source of this sequence is a woman in her twenties or thirties who had recovered from COVID-19. CDR3 in amino acids: CASRRGTGELFF. CDR3 DNA sequence: TGCGCCAGCAGGCGAGGCACCGGGGAGCTGTTTTTT.